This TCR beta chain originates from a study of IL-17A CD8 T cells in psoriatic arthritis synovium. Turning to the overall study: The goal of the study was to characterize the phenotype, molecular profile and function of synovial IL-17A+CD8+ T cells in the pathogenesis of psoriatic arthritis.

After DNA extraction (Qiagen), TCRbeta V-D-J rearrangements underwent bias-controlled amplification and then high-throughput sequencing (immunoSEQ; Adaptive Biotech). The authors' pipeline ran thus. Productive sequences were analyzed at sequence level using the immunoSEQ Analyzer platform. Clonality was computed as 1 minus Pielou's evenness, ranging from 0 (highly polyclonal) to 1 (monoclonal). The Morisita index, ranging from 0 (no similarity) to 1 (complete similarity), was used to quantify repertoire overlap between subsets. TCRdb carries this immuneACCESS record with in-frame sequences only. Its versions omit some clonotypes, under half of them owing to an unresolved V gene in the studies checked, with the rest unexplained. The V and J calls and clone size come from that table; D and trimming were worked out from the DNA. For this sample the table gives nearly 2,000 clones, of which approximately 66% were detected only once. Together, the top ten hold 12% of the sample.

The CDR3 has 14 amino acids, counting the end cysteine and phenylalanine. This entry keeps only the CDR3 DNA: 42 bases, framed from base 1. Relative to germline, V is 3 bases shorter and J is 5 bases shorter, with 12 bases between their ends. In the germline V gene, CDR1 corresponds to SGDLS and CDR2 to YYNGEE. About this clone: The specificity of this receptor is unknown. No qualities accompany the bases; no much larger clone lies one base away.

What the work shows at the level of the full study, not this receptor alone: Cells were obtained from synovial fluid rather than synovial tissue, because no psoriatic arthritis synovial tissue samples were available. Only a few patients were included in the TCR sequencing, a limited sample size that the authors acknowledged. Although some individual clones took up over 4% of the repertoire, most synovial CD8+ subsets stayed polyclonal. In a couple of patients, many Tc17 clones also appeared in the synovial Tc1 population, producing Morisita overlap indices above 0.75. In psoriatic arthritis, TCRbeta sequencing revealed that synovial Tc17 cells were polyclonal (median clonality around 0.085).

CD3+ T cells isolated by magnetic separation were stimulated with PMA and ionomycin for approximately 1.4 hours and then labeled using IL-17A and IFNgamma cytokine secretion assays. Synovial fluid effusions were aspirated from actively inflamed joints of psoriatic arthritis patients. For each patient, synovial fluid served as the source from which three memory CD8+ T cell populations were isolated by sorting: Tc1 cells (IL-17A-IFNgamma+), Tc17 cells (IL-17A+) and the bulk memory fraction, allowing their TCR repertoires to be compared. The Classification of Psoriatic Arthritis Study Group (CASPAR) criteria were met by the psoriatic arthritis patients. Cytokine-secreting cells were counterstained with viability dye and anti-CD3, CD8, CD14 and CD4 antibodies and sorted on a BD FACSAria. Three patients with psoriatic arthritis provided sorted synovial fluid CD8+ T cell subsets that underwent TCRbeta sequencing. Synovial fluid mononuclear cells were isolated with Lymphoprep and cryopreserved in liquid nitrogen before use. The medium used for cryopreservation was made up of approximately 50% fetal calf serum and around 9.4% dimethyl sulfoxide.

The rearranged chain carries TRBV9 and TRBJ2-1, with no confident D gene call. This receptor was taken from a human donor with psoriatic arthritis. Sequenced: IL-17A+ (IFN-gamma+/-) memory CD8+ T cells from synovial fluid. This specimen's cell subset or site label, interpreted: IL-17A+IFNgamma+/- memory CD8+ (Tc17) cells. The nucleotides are TGTGCCAGCAGCGCCCCCCTGCAAAACAATGAGCAGTTCTTC. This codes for CASSAPLQNNEQFF.